Here is one T cell receptor (beta chain) with its context. The repertoire was sequenced with immunoSEQ multiplex PCR; TCRdb's copy has only in-frame clones and lacks some. Of approximately 59,000 clones in the sample, around 85% were seen once. The entry originates in a study of technical replicates of blood from a few donors. Looked up from germline, CDR1 is MNHNS and CDR2 is SASEGT. The V gene end was trimmed by 5 bases and the J gene end by 6 bases; junction bases not matched to a gene: 6. This CDR3 has 15 amino acids. Material for sequencing was PBMCs. The chain joins TRBV6-1 to TRBJ2-1, with TRBD2 identical over 11 bases. This receptor was obtained from a human donor in good health. Some clones in this sample may be carry-over from other donors' samples. The CDR3 sequence is CASSLLAGDPNEQFF. In DNA form, the CDR3 reads TGTGCCAGCAGTCTACTAGCGGGAGATCCCAATGAGCAGTTCTTC.